Each of the 20 T cell receptor beta chains below was sequenced from the same sample in a study of blood T cell repertoires in COVID-19. Here immunoSEQ multiplex PCR was the method, and the copy in TCRdb shows in-frame clones only, minus some. The sample has under 350,000 clones, around four fifths seen once. Sequenced sample: peripheral blood. The receptors derive from a man in his 60s who had recovered from COVID-19.

The chain carries TRBV7-2 and TRBJ1-2, with 10 positions matching TRBD1. The V gene's germline CDR1 is SGHTA and CDR2 FQGNSA. V shed 1 base, J shed 6 bases, and the junction held 5 bases outside the gene matches. The CDR3 covers 15 residues. The CDR3 loop reads CASSLVRDRGNGYTF. The CDR3 DNA follows: TGTGCCAGCAGCTTAGTCCGGGACAGGGGAAATGGCTACACCTTC.

The chain links TRBV28 to TRBJ1-2; the D gene is possibly TRBD1 (5 bases). V lost 7 bases to trimming and J lost 4 bases, with 7 bases between them. This CDR3 contains 11 residues. CDR1 and CDR2 from the germline V gene are MDHEN and SYDVKM. This chain's CDR3 is CASTGFYGYTF. The CDR3 DNA sequence: TGTGCCAGCACAGGGTTCTATGGCTACACCTTC.

This chain connects TRBV5-4 to TRBJ2-1; TRBD2 aligns across 7 bases. The germline V gene has CDR1 SGHNT and CDR2 YYREEE (reference sequence). Trimming at V came to 3 bases and at J to 6 bases, leaving 9 bases not matched to a gene. The CDR3 length is 15 residues. The CDR3 DNA is TGTGCCAGCAGCTCGGGAGGTCAGGGTCCCAATGAGCAGTTCTTC. Residues: CASSSGGQGPNEQFF.

In this sample, this clone turned up once. This rearrangement joins TRBV29-1 to TRBJ2-3; maybe TRBD2 (5 bases). V lost 4 bases to trimming and J lost 2 bases, with 10 bases between them. CDR1 is SQVTM and CDR2 is ANQGSEA in the germline V gene. This CDR3 contains 13 residues. The CDR3, as DNA: TGCAGCGTTGGGGCCGGGAACACAGATACGCAGTATTTT. This encodes CSVGAGNTDTQYF.

Comments on this clone: This specimen includes other DNA sequences encoding the same CDR3. The chain recombines TRBV19 with TRBJ2-6; D remains ambiguous. The CDR3 consists of 15 residues. Germline CDR1 LNHDA, CDR2 SQIVND (reference sequence). V gave up 3 bases and J gave up 2 bases, with 8 bases separating them. CDR3 in DNA: TGTGCCAGTAGTATTCCCAGAACTGGGGCCAACGTCCTGACTTTC. Protein: CASSIPRTGANVLTF.

This chain joins TRBV19 and TRBJ2-7, with 10 bases fitting TRBD2. In germline, CDR1 is LNHDA, CDR2 SQIVND (reference sequence). CDR3 length: 14 amino acids. The ends lost 5 bases at V and 0 bases at J; junction bases unmatched: 1. CDR3 amino acids: CASSRTSGSYEQYF. The CDR3 region has the DNA TGTGCCAGTAGTCGGACTAGCGGCTCCTACGAGCAGTACTTC.

The genes are TRBV2 and TRBJ1-5; 10 nucleotides line up with TRBD1. The germline V gene encodes CDR1 SNHLY and CDR2 FYNNEI. V shed 6 bases, J shed 2 bases, and the junction held 10 bases outside the gene matches. The CDR3 is 17 amino acids. The CDR3 here is CASRKPGQGIGNQPQHF. For the CDR3, the DNA is TGTGCCAGCAGAAAACCGGGACAGGGGATTGGCAATCAGCCCCAGCATTTT.

The chain uses TRBV7-9 and TRBJ2-7; TRBD1 matches at 7 bases. CDR1 is SEHNR and CDR2 is FQNEAQ in the germline V gene (reference sequence). Trimming took 5 bases from V and 2 from J; bases not matched to a gene: 15. The CDR3 has 17 residues. For the CDR3, the DNA is TGTGCCAGCAGCCCCACGGACCTCCTCGGACAGGCCTACGAGCAGTACTTC. This sequence encodes CASSPTDLLGQAYEQYF.

The genes are TRBV19 and TRBJ2-7; 8 bases map to TRBD1. CDR1 LNHDA and CDR2 SQIVND come from the germline V gene (reference sequence). V gave up 3 bases and J gave up 3 bases; unmatched junction bases: 4. CDR3 size: 14 residues. The CDR3 protein is CASSIRDRFYEQYF. The CDR3 DNA follows: TGTGCCAGTAGTATCCGGGACAGGTTCTACGAGCAGTACTTC. Drawing the rest from reference TRBV19 and TRBJ2-7, the complete variable domain is DGGITQSPKYLFRKEGQNVTLSCEQNLNHDAMYWYRQDPGQGLRLIYYSQIVNDFQKGDIAEGYSVSREKKESFPLTVTSAQKNPTAFYLCASSIRDRFYEQYFGPGTRLTVT.

This clone was seen only a few times. The chain employs TRBV6-6 and TRBJ1-4, with D tentatively TRBD1 (6 bases). Germline loops: CDR1 MNHNY, CDR2 SVGAGI (reference sequence). Trimming shortened V by 6 bases and J by 7 bases, and 15 bases separated the two germline ends. The CDR3 extends over 14 amino acids. The DNA for the CDR3 is TGTGCCAGCAGACCAACAGGGTTGGGTGAAAAACTGTTTTTT. This gives the protein CASRPTGLGEKLFF.

This clone was detected once. CDR3 residues: CATSRGAGTGGANVLTF. CDR3 nucleotides: TGTGCCACCAGCAGAGGAGCAGGTACAGGTGGGGCCAACGTCCTGACTTTC. The rearrangement uses TRBV15 and TRBJ2-6; D might be TRBD1 (5 bases). V shed 1 base and J shed 3 bases, with 13 bases lying between them. Germline V gene sequence: CDR1 LNHNV, CDR2 YYDKDF (reference sequence). The length of the CDR3 is 17 residues.

The CDR3 bases are TGTGCCAGCTCATCAGCAGGGTCCACGAGCTACGAGCAGTACTTC. Its protein is CASSSAGSTSYEQYF. The rearrangement links TRBV18 to TRBJ2-7; the D gene is possibly TRBD1 (5 bases). Trimming took off 5 bases at V and 3 bases at J, with 17 bases between the two ends. The germline CDR1 and CDR2 sequences are KGHSH and LQKENI. The CDR3 is made up of 15 amino acids.

The rearrangement uses TRBV6-2 or TRBV6-3 and TRBJ1-5; D call uncertain. The CDR3 length is 13 residues. CDR1 MNHEY and CDR2 SVGEGT come from the germline V gene. V was trimmed by 4 bases and J by 8 bases, leaving 12 bases between them. The CDR3 DNA sequence: TGTGCCAGCAGTTCCAACGTCGTAGAGCCCCAGCATTTT. Protein sequence: CASSSNVVEPQHF.

Only a few counts were recorded for this clone. The rearrangement joins TRBV19 to TRBJ2-5, with 8 positions matching TRBD2. V lost 3 bases to trimming and J lost 6 bases; unmatched junction nucleotides: 6. The CDR3 consists of 14 residues. Germline assignment: CDR1 LNHDA and CDR2 SQIVND (reference sequence). The CDR3 DNA is TGTGCCAGTAGTATTTCCGGGAGGGCGCAGACCCAGTACTTC. Its translation is CASSISGRAQTQYF.

V usage is TRBV5-1 and J usage is TRBJ2-2; possibly TRBD1 for D (6 bases). The CDR3 contains 18 residues. The germline gives CDR1 SGHRS, CDR2 YFSETQ. V lost 3 bases and J 0 bases, leaving 18 bases between the germline ends. The CDR3 sequence: CASSYGLGQNANTGELFF. The CDR3 bases are TGCGCCAGCAGCTATGGATTAGGACAGAACGCGAACACCGGGGAGCTGTTTTTT.

Ten or more counts support this clone. V and J are TRBV4-1 and TRBJ1-6; no reliable D call. The CDR3 loop spans 15 amino acids. Trimming pared 1 base from V and 7 bases from J, leaving 11 bases between. Germline V CDR1 and CDR2: MGHRA, YSYEKL. DNA for the CDR3: TGCGCCAGCAGCCAAGTGAAGGGAGGGAATTCACCCCTCCACTTT. It is translated as CASSQVKGGNSPLHF.

The rearrangement uses TRBV5-1 and TRBJ2-3; 10 bases are a match to TRBD2. The germline V gene encodes CDR1 SGHRS and CDR2 YFSETQ. V dropped 0 bases and J dropped 1; count of bases not matched to a gene: 5. The CDR3 runs 17 residues. CDR3 sequence reads: CASSLGSAGGRTDTQYF. The CDR3 DNA is TGCGCCAGCAGCTTGGGTTCAGCGGGGGGGCGCACAGATACGCAGTATTTT. Together with reference TRBV5-1 and TRBJ2-3, the CDR3 gives the full variable domain: KAGVTQTPRYLIKTRGQQVTLSCSPISGHRSVSWYQQTPGQGLQFLFEYFSETQRNKGNFPGRFSGRQFSNSRSEMNVSTLELGDSALYLCASSLGSAGGRTDTQYFGPGTRLTVL.

V is TRBV2 and J is TRBJ1-5; D perhaps matches TRBD1 (5 bases). V shed 4 bases and J shed 9 bases, with 7 bases lying between them. This CDR3 has 11 residues. The germline CDR1 and CDR2 sequences are SNHLY and FYNNEI. This CDR3 is CASSGGGPQHF. The CDR3 DNA reads as TGTGCCAGCAGTGGGGGGGGGCCCCAGCATTTT.

The gene calls are TRBV14 and TRBJ2-2; 8 nucleotides line up with TRBD1. Germline V gene data show CDR1 as SGHDN and CDR2 as FVKESK. The CDR3 totals 17 residues. The junction had 8 bases not matched to a gene; V was cut back by 1 base and J by 4 bases. CDR3 protein: CASSQAGGLPITGELFF. CDR3 in DNA: TGTGCCAGCAGCCAAGCAGGGGGCCTGCCGATCACCGGGGAGCTGTTTTTT.

The chain employs TRBV5-1 and TRBJ2-1; the match to TRBD2 covers 10 bases. The length of the CDR3 is 13 residues. V lost 5 bases to trimming and J lost 9 bases; unmatched junction nucleotides: 5. Germline V gives CDR1 SGHRS, CDR2 YFSETQ. The CDR3 is CASRETSGFEQFF. DNA for the CDR3: TGCGCCAGCAGGGAGACTAGCGGGTTTGAGCAGTTCTTC.